These 7 T cell receptor beta chains were sequenced from one sample in a study of CD8 T cells in Susac syndrome. The RNA input was about 0.45 to 1 ug, and it was reverse transcribed with random hexamers. TCRdb re-called the immunoSEQ multiplex PCR reads through MiXCR, storing one row per CDR3 protein. Among around 200,000 distinct CDR3 sequences listed, 90% to 97% were seen once. The specimen was CD4+ T cells from PBMCs. These receptors all come from a human donor with Susac syndrome.

This chain joins TRBV24-1 and TRBJ2-1; D gene unclear. Germline CDR1 and CDR2: KGHDR and SFDVKD. The CDR3 length is 16 residues. Deletions cut 3 bases from V and 7 bases from J, with 18 bases between. This CDR3 is CATSDPTIQSGNEQFF. Written as DNA, the CDR3 is TGTGCCACCAGTGATCCCACAATACAATCCGGTAATGAGCAGTTCTTC.

The chain recombines TRBV20-1 with TRBJ1-2, with 8 bases lining up with TRBD1. The CDR3 is made up of 12 amino acids. The germline V gene has CDR1 DFQATT and CDR2 SNEGSKA (reference sequence). The V and J ends lost 5 bases and 2 bases, in that order; junction bases with no gene match: 1. CDR3: CSAGDRNYGYTF. The CDR3 coding sequence is TGCAGTGCTGGGGACAGGAACTATGGCTACACCTTC.

The gene calls are TRBV9 and TRBJ2-7; weak D call: TRBD2 (5 bases). Germline lookup yields CDR1 SGDLS and CDR2 YYNGEE. Trimming shortened V by 4 bases and J by 4 bases, and 12 bases separated the two germline ends. CDR3 length equals 13 residues. CDR3 DNA: TGTGCCAGCAGCCCTTCCGGGATATACGAGCAGTACTTC. Amino acids: CASSPSGIYEQYF. Looking up the rest from reference TRBV9 and TRBJ2-7 gives the full variable domain: DSGVTQTPKHLITATGQRVTLRCSPRSGDLSVYWYQQSLDQGLQFLIQYYNGEERAKGNILERFSAQQFPDLHSELNLSSLELGDSALYFCASSPSGIYEQYFGPGTRLTVT.

The chain joins TRBV7-2 to TRBJ1-2; 12 bases agree with TRBD1. The length of the CDR3 is 16 residues. The trim removed 5 bases at V and 3 bases at J, leaving 7 bases unmatched. Per the germline V gene, CDR1 is SGHTA and CDR2 is FQGNSA. In DNA, the CDR3 is TGTGCCAGCAGCCAAACCGGGACAGGGGGCGACTATGGCTACACCTTC. This gives the protein CASSQTGTGGDYGYTF.

J is TRBJ2-3 and V is TRBV9, with 13 bases identical to TRBD2. With V trimmed by 4 bases and J by 1 base, 6 bases remained unmatched. The CDR3 contains 17 residues. Germline CDR1 reads SGDLS; CDR2 reads YYNGEE. CDR3: CASSRGTSGVGTDTQYF. The CDR3 region has the DNA TGTGCCAGCAGCAGGGGGACTAGCGGGGTAGGCACAGATACGCAGTATTTT.

This clonotype was seen a single time. The J gene is TRBJ1-3, the V gene TRBV30; weak D call: TRBD1 (5 bases). The length of the CDR3 is 18 residues. V was cut by 0 bases and J by 0 bases, with 18 bases left in between. The V gene's germline CDR1 is GTSNPN and CDR2 SVGIG (reference sequence). CDR3 DNA sequence: TGTGCCTGGAGTGTATTCTCGATCGGGGGGAGCTCTGGAAACACCATATATTTT. Translating it yields CAWSVFSIGGSSGNTIYF.

The genes are TRBV30 and TRBJ2-2; TRBD1 matches at 7 bases. The junction had 3 bases not matched to a gene; V was cut back by 5 bases and J by 3 bases. Germline CDR1 and CDR2: GTSNPN and SVGIG (reference sequence). This CDR3 is 13 amino acids long. CDR3 nucleotide sequence: TGTGCCTGGGCCAGGGGGTACACCGGGGAGCTGTTTTTT. This gives the protein CAWARGYTGELFF.